Listed below are T cell receptor beta chains from one sample, sequenced in a study of blood T cell repertoires in COVID-19. Data came from immunoSEQ multiplex PCR; TCRdb stores just in-frame clones and leaves some out. The sample holds about 50,000 clones, around 86% seen once. The source material was peripheral blood. All receptors come from a man aged 50 or older with active COVID-19. Each CDR3 is given with its conserved first and last residue. The order of the fields is V gene, clone size, D gene, J gene, CDR3 protein, CDR3 DNA. D genes are given only for firm matches. A clone size is listed for some rows: how often the clone was seen (once, few, many), or a class if it is expanded.

v_gene: TRBV3-1/TRBV3-2
abundance: NA
d_gene: TRBD2
j_gene: TRBJ2-3
CDR3aa: CASSQDSVRSGRSTDTQYF
CDR3nt: TGTGCCAGCAGCCAAGATTCGGTCCGGAGCGGGAGGAGCACAGATACGCAGTATTTT

v_gene: TRBV4-1
abundance: NA
d_gene: NA
j_gene: TRBJ1-1
CDR3aa: CASSQGLMTRGRNTEAFF
CDR3nt: TGCGCCAGCAGCCAAGGACTCATGACCAGGGGTAGGAACACTGAAGCTTTCTTT

v_gene: TRBV19
abundance: once
d_gene: NA
j_gene: TRBJ2-1
CDR3aa: CASTPPRAGPYNEQFF
CDR3nt: TGTGCCAGTACCCCCCCGCGGGCGGGACCCTACAATGAGCAGTTCTTC

v_gene: TRBV19
abundance: NA
d_gene: TRBD1
j_gene: TRBJ1-5
CDR3aa: CASKGAFEDQPQHF
CDR3nt: TGTGCCAGTAAGGGGGCGTTCGAGGATCAGCCCCAGCATTTT

v_gene: TRBV5-1
abundance: NA
d_gene: TRBD1
j_gene: TRBJ1-6
CDR3aa: CASSLRDRNSPLHF
CDR3nt: TGCGCCAGCAGCCTCCGGGACAGAAATTCACCCCTCCACTTT

v_gene: TRBV9
abundance: NA
d_gene: NA
j_gene: TRBJ1-1
CDR3aa: CASSSQVSTEAFF
CDR3nt: TGTGCCAGCAGCTCCCAAGTTAGCACTGAAGCTTTCTTT

v_gene: TRBV5-1
abundance: NA
d_gene: NA
j_gene: TRBJ2-3
CDR3aa: CASSRGTSTDTQYF
CDR3nt: TGCGCCAGCAGCCGGGGGACTAGCACAGATACGCAGTATTTT

v_gene: TRBV5-6
abundance: NA
d_gene: NA
j_gene: TRBJ1-1
CDR3aa: CASSIGTRDTEAFF
CDR3nt: TGTGCCAGCAGCATTGGGACAAGAGACACTGAAGCTTTCTTT

v_gene: TRBV2
abundance: once
d_gene: NA
j_gene: TRBJ2-5
CDR3aa: CASSDDSQETQYF
CDR3nt: TGTGCCAGCAGTGATGACAGCCAAGAGACCCAGTACTTC

v_gene: TRBV6-6
abundance: NA
d_gene: TRBD2
j_gene: TRBJ2-5
CDR3aa: CASSYGPSGGQETQYF
CDR3nt: TGTGCCAGCAGTTACGGGCCTAGCGGGGGCCAAGAGACCCAGTACTTC

v_gene: TRBV3-1/TRBV3-2
abundance: NA
d_gene: NA
j_gene: TRBJ2-3
CDR3aa: CASSQGDYRTDTQYF
CDR3nt: TGTGCCAGCAGCCAAGGCGATTATCGCACAGATACGCAGTATTTT

v_gene: TRBV18
abundance: NA
d_gene: NA
j_gene: TRBJ1-2
CDR3aa: CASSPPRGSGVYGYTF
CDR3nt: TGTGCCAGCTCACCACCCCGGGGATCGGGGGTCTACGGCTACACCTTC

v_gene: TRBV4-2
abundance: NA
d_gene: TRBD2
j_gene: TRBJ2-5
CDR3aa: CASSQGSGGAVETQYF
CDR3nt: TGTGCCAGCAGCCAAGGCAGCGGGGGGGCTGTAGAGACCCAGTACTTC

v_gene: TRBV10-3
abundance: NA
d_gene: TRBD1
j_gene: TRBJ1-6
CDR3aa: CAISDEGAITPLHF
CDR3nt: TGTGCCATCAGTGATGAGGGGGCTATAACACCCCTCCACTTT

v_gene: TRBV19
abundance: NA
d_gene: TRBD2
j_gene: TRBJ2-1
CDR3aa: CASSSGGWNEQFF
CDR3nt: TGTGCCAGTAGTAGCGGGGGGTGGAATGAGCAGTTCTTC

v_gene: TRBV5-1
abundance: NA
d_gene: NA
j_gene: TRBJ2-6
CDR3aa: CASSPEGANVLTF
CDR3nt: TGCGCCAGCAGCCCGGAGGGGGCCAACGTCCTGACTTTC

v_gene: TRBV30
abundance: NA
d_gene: NA
j_gene: TRBJ2-2
CDR3aa: CAWSRRVGRGTGELFF
CDR3nt: TGTGCCTGGAGCCGGAGGGTGGGAAGGGGAACCGGGGAGCTGTTTTTT

v_gene: TRBV27
abundance: NA
d_gene: NA
j_gene: TRBJ1-4
CDR3aa: CASSGQRAGGRGAEKLFF
CDR3nt: TGTGCCAGCAGTGGTCAGAGGGCAGGTGGGCGTGGTGCTGAAAAACTGTTTTTT

v_gene: TRBV5-1
abundance: NA
d_gene: TRBD2
j_gene: TRBJ2-3
CDR3aa: CASSWGGPGDTQYF
CDR3nt: TGCGCCAGCAGCTGGGGAGGGCCCGGAGATACGCAGTATTTT

v_gene: TRBV28
abundance: NA
d_gene: NA
j_gene: TRBJ2-2
CDR3aa: CASRKGVTGELFF
CDR3nt: TGTGCCAGCCGGAAGGGGGTGACCGGGGAGCTGTTTTTT

v_gene: TRBV29-1
abundance: NA
d_gene: TRBD2
j_gene: TRBJ2-1
CDR3aa: CSVRGLAGGRSSYNEQFF
CDR3nt: TGCAGCGTTAGGGGACTAGCGGGAGGGAGGAGCTCCTACAATGAGCAGTTCTTC

v_gene: TRBV14
abundance: NA
d_gene: NA
j_gene: TRBJ1-3
CDR3aa: CASSQGGTSGNTIYF
CDR3nt: TGTGCCAGCAGCCAAGGAGGGACTTCTGGAAACACCATATATTTT

v_gene: TRBV13
abundance: NA
d_gene: NA
j_gene: TRBJ1-4
CDR3aa: CASSLQGRDEKLFF
CDR3nt: TGTGCCAGCAGCTTACAAGGTCGGGATGAAAAACTGTTTTTT

v_gene: TRBV7-2
abundance: NA
d_gene: NA
j_gene: TRBJ1-5
CDR3aa: CASSLVGDQPQHF
CDR3nt: TGTGCCAGCAGCTTAGTAGGGGATCAGCCCCAGCATTTT

v_gene: TRBV3-1/TRBV3-2
abundance: NA
d_gene: TRBD2
j_gene: TRBJ2-3
CDR3aa: CASSQDLPAGGRGTDTQYF
CDR3nt: TGTGCCAGCAGCCAAGATTTGCCAGCGGGGGGGCGGGGCACAGATACGCAGTATTTT

v_gene: TRBV4-2
abundance: NA
d_gene: NA
j_gene: TRBJ2-3
CDR3aa: CASSQDTATDTQYF
CDR3nt: TGTGCCAGCAGCCAAGACACTGCTACAGATACGCAGTATTTT

v_gene: TRBV5-4
abundance: NA
d_gene: TRBD1
j_gene: TRBJ2-7
CDR3aa: CASSPTGTGDHEQYF
CDR3nt: TGTGCCAGCAGCCCGACCGGGACAGGGGACCACGAGCAGTACTTC

v_gene: TRBV4-2
abundance: NA
d_gene: TRBD1
j_gene: TRBJ2-7
CDR3aa: CASSAGDRGSYEQYF
CDR3nt: TGTGCCAGCAGCGCCGGGGACAGGGGCTCCTACGAGCAGTACTTC

v_gene: TRBV12-3/TRBV12-4
abundance: NA
d_gene: NA
j_gene: TRBJ1-5
CDR3aa: CASSHDMNQPQHF
CDR3nt: TGTGCCAGCAGTCACGACATGAATCAGCCCCAGCATTTT

v_gene: TRBV6-1
abundance: NA
d_gene: NA
j_gene: TRBJ2-7
CDR3aa: CASSEATVPMGEQYF
CDR3nt: TGTGCCAGCAGTGAAGCCACAGTCCCCATGGGCGAGCAGTACTTC

v_gene: TRBV5-4
abundance: NA
d_gene: TRBD1
j_gene: TRBJ2-1
CDR3aa: CASSSWTGDDEQFF
CDR3nt: TGTGCCAGCAGCTCCTGGACAGGGGACGATGAGCAGTTCTTC

v_gene: TRBV13
abundance: NA
d_gene: TRBD2
j_gene: TRBJ2-3
CDR3aa: CASSPRLAGTDTQYF
CDR3nt: TGTGCCAGCAGCCCCCGACTAGCGGGCACAGATACGCAGTATTTT

v_gene: TRBV6-5
abundance: NA
d_gene: NA
j_gene: TRBJ1-1
CDR3aa: CASPGGGNTEAFF
CDR3nt: TGTGCCAGCCCGGGAGGGGGAAACACTGAAGCTTTCTTT

v_gene: TRBV4-3
abundance: NA
d_gene: TRBD1
j_gene: TRBJ1-2
CDR3aa: CASSQTGGAGGYTF
CDR3nt: TGCGCCAGCAGCCAGACAGGGGGCGCGGGTGGCTACACCTTC

v_gene: TRBV2
abundance: once
d_gene: NA
j_gene: TRBJ2-7
CDR3aa: CASSERRVEQYF
CDR3nt: TGTGCCAGCAGTGAGCGGAGGGTCGAGCAGTACTTC

v_gene: TRBV6-5
abundance: NA
d_gene: NA
j_gene: TRBJ2-3
CDR3aa: CASLDRGLTDTQYF
CDR3nt: TGTGCCAGCCTCGACAGGGGACTAACAGATACGCAGTATTTT

v_gene: TRBV7-9
abundance: NA
d_gene: NA
j_gene: TRBJ2-3
CDR3aa: CASSLQGSTDTQYF
CDR3nt: TGTGCCAGCAGCTTGCAGGGCAGCACAGATACGCAGTATTTT

v_gene: TRBV15
abundance: NA
d_gene: TRBD1
j_gene: TRBJ2-5
CDR3aa: CATSRSPTGGEETQYF
CDR3nt: TGTGCCACCAGCCGCTCTCCAACAGGGGGTGAAGAGACCCAGTACTTC

v_gene: TRBV5-1
abundance: NA
d_gene: NA
j_gene: TRBJ2-7
CDR3aa: CASSLVGLYEQYF
CDR3nt: TGCGCCAGCAGCTTGGTGGGCCTCTACGAGCAGTACTTC

v_gene: TRBV15
abundance: NA
d_gene: TRBD1
j_gene: TRBJ1-4
CDR3aa: CATSGGGTGSEKLFF
CDR3nt: TGTGCCACCTCCGGGGGGGGGACAGGGTCTGAAAAACTGTTTTTT

v_gene: TRBV25-1
abundance: NA
d_gene: NA
j_gene: TRBJ1-5
CDR3aa: CASSAGWQPQHF
CDR3nt: TGTGCCAGCAGTGCAGGGTGGCAGCCCCAGCATTTT

v_gene: TRBV5-1
abundance: NA
d_gene: NA
j_gene: TRBJ1-2
CDR3aa: CASSLGGEGGYTF
CDR3nt: TGCGCCAGCAGCCTGGGCGGGGAAGGGGGCTACACCTTC

v_gene: TRBV25-1
abundance: few
d_gene: NA
j_gene: TRBJ1-2
CDR3aa: CASSDRTGTPRGYTF
CDR3nt: TGTGCCAGCAGTGATAGGACCGGGACACCAAGGGGCTACACCTTC